This T cell receptor (beta chain) originates from a study of shared clonotypes between healthy human individuals. Assay: immunoSEQ multiplex PCR; the TCRdb copy retains only in-frame clones and omits some. This sample has around 340,000 clones, with less than 85% found just once. With 5 bases clipped from V and 3 bases from J, the junction kept 1 base outside the gene matches. This CDR3 has 13 amino acids. Germline assignment: CDR1 MNHEY and CDR2 SVGAGI. The sample consisted of memory CD4+ T cells sorted from blood. The subset is: CD45RA-negative fraction. This chain joins TRBV6-5 and TRBJ1-1; the match to TRBD1 covers 9 bases. The TCR sequence derives from a man aged 25 to 45 in good health. The DNA of the CDR3 is TGTGCCAGCAGTGGACAGGGGCACACTGAAGCTTTCTTT. Amino acid sequence: CASSGQGHTEAFF.